This T cell receptor (beta chain) was identified in a study of Ad26.COV2.S vaccination and SARS-CoV-2 variants (dated by TCRdb to the early 2020s). Regarding the research as a whole: Vaccine-arm donors came from COV1001, a multicentre, randomized, double-blind, placebo-controlled phase I-IIa trial of Ad26.COV2.S in healthy adults. The TCR-sequenced set comprised approximately 30 samples: around 20 Ad26.COV2.S vaccine recipients, 5 placebo recipients and 8 SARS-CoV-2 convalescent individuals. Participants in the trial were split at random into five groups of five each, receiving low-dose or high-dose Ad26.COV2.S once or twice, or else placebo on both occasions. Sequencing of the TCRbeta repertoire served to evaluate the specificity and breadth of SARS-CoV-2-reactive T cell receptors following Ad26.COV2.S vaccination. Blinding of investigators to trial group allocation was maintained during experiments and outcome assessment. Ad26.COV2.S was administered intramuscularly at 5 x 10^10 or 1 x 10^11 viral particles, either as a single shot or as two shots given 56 days apart.

About this clone itself: The clone's antigen remains unknown. No much larger clone exists at a distance of one base, and base qualities are not known.

The full study reports these points: Higher spike-specific TCR breadth was observed in Ad26.COV2.S recipients than in placebo recipients (P = 0.0014). Comparing responses between vaccine doses or regimens was not something the study was powered to do. The authors noted that the TCR breadth and depth analyses may have underestimated total T cell responses. Non-spike TCR breadth was comparable between vaccine and placebo recipients, consistent with the vaccine containing only spike. After vaccination, substantial breadth of spike-specific CD8+ and CD4+ T cell responses was reported.

In light of the paper, this sample's treatment or condition label describes: some 19 received Ad26.COV2.S at low or high dose, single or two shots; 5 received placebo; per-sample allocation not given. For vaccine and placebo recipients, repertoires were sequenced using samples collected on day 63 after the first injection. Between 29 July and 7 August 2020, Cohort 1b enrolled 20 to 30 adults aged 18-55 years at one site in Boston, USA. Ad26.COV2.S was a replication-incompetent adenovirus type 26 vector expressing a prefusion-stabilized SARS-CoV-2 spike protein from the original Wuhan strain. Reading from cysteine to phenylalanine, the CDR3 counts 15 amino acids. Kept here is only the CDR3 DNA, which spans 45 bases and is read in frame from base 1. V is clipped by 2 bases and J by 4 bases, and the sequence between their germline boundaries is 15 bases long. From the germline V gene (reference sequence), CDR1 is MNHEY and CDR2 is SMNVEV.

The immunoSEQ Assay was used to sequence TCRbeta CDR3 regions. After extraction, genomic DNA underwent amplification by bias-controlled multiplex PCR, followed by high-throughput sequencing. Per the original workflow: To quantify the absolute abundance of every unique TCRbeta CDR3 region, sequences were collapsed and filtered. T cell fraction was estimated by normalizing TCRbeta template counts to usable DNA, which was measured by amplifying reference genes present in all nucleated cells. Repertoire TCRs were annotated as SARS-CoV-2-specific when V gene, CDR3 amino acid sequence and J gene were exactly matched to a known reactive TCR set. MIRA supplied the reference SARS-CoV-2 TCR set, which was filtered for enrichment in COVID-19-positive ImmuneCODE repertoires so that public or cross-reactive TCRs were removed. Using the MIRA antigens, annotated TCRs were further analysed by specific ORF or by position within an ORF. Breadth was defined as the number of annotated unique rearrangements divided by the total number of unique productive rearrangements, and depth was defined as the summed frequency of the annotated unique rearrangements. Group comparisons of TCR breadth used two-sided Wilcoxon rank-sum tests. TCRdb limited this immuneACCESS table to in-frame rearrangements with V and J called. A share of clones is missing; checked studies link under half to unresolved V genes, and the rest is unexplained. The DNA was the basis for D and trimming; V, J and clone size are from that table. The sample data list approximately 280,000 clones, and around 87% of these were observed just once. The top ten hold around 3.5% of the sample.

The rearrangement joined TRBV27 to TRBJ2-7; TRBD1 is perhaps the D gene, given 7 matching bases. The TCR comes from a person aged 18-60 years who received the Ad26.COV2.S COVID-19 vaccine or a placebo. The material sequenced was peripheral blood, taken in a trial of Ad26.COV2.S vaccine versus placebo. The nucleotide sequence reads TGTGCCAGCAGTTTAGGGCCAGGGGGGTTTTACGAGCAGTACTTC. The encoded protein is CASSLGPGGFYEQYF.